This section outlines one TCR beta chain sequence together with its context. This may be a read error: a much more frequent sequence differs by one nucleotide. The data are from a study of early T cells in non-severe SARS-CoV-2 infection. Germline loops: CDR1 MNHNS, CDR2 SASEGT. The CDR3 consists of 14 residues. V dropped 11 bases and J dropped 2 bases, with 17 bases sitting between them. In TCRdb, the 5' RACE reads were re-called with MiXCR into one record per CDR3 protein. The profile shows more than 55,000 distinct CDR3 sequences, 13% of them singletons. The V call is TRBV6-1, the J call TRBJ2-3; TRBD1 might be the D (5 bases). What was sequenced was whole blood. This clonotype originated in an adult who was a healthcare worker with PCR-confirmed SARS-CoV-2 infection or an uninfected control (not recorded which). CDR3 residues: CACKKGALTDTQYF. CDR3 coding DNA: TGTGCCTGCAAAAAAGGGGCCCTCACAGATACGCAGTATTTT.